The clone carrying this T cell receptor beta chain was seen only a few times. This record belongs to a study of T-cell reconstitution after alpha-beta-depleted transplantation in children. The CDR3 loop spans 15 amino acids. Trimming took off 4 bases at V and 1 base at J, with 11 bases between the two ends. Preparation of the TCRbeta library used unique molecular identifiers. TCRdb passed the PCR reads through MiXCR, listing each CDR3 protein once. The sample has hundreds of thousands of distinct CDR3 sequences, around 13% seen once; the top ten hold around 6%. The chain links TRBV12-3 or TRBV12-4 to TRBJ2-1; weak D call: TRBD2 (5 bases). Sequenced material: PBMCs from the stem cell graft donor, taken from the stem cell graft. The sequence came from a human donor who donated a stem cell graft to a child with combined immunodeficiency. The CDR3 protein is CASSSPRGSYNEQFF. For the CDR3, the DNA is TGTGCCAGCAGTTCCCCTCGGGGTTCCTACAATGAGCAGTTCTTC.